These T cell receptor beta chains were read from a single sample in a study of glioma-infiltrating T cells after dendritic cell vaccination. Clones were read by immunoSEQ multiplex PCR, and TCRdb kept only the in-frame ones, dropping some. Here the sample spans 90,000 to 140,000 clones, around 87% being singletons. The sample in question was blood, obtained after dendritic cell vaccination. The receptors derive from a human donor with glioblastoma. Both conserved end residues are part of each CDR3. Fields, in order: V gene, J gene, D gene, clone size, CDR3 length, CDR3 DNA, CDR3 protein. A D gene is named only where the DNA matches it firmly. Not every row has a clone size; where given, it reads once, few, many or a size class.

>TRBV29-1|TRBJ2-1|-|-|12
TGCAGCGTTGCCCCATCGGAGAATGAGCAGTTCTTC
CSVAPSENEQFF
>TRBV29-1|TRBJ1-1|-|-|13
TGCAGCGTTGACCCGGGGGAGGACACTGAAGCTTTCTTT
CSVDPGEDTEAFF
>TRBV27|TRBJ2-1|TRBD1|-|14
TGTGCCAGCCAGGGACAGGGGGCCTACAATGAGCAGTTCTTC
CASQGQGAYNEQFF
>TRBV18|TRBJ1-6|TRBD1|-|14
TGTGCCAGCGCCCTGGGACAGGGGAATTCACCCCTCCACTTT
CASALGQGNSPLHF
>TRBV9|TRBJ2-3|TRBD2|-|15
TGTGCCAGCAGCGGACCTAGCGGGAGCACAGATACGCAGTATTTT
CASSGPSGSTDTQYF
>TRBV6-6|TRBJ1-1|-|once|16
TGTGCCAGCAGTTACTCAGGTTTTGGGGCGGCCACTGAAGCTTTCTTT
CASSYSGFGAATEAFF
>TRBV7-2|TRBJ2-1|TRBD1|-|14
TGTGCCAGCAGCGCGGGACAGGGATACAATGAGCAGTTCTTC
CASSAGQGYNEQFF
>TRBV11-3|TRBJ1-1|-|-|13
TGTGCCAGCAGCTCTTACACCTCCACTGAAGCTTTCTTT
CASSSYTSTEAFF
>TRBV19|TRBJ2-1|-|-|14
TGTGCCAGTAGTAGCCCGGGAGTGGCCAATGAGCAGTTCTTC
CASSSPGVANEQFF
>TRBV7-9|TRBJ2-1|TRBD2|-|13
TGTGCCCGGGGGGGGGCCGGGTACAATGAGCAGTTCTTC
CARGGAGYNEQFF
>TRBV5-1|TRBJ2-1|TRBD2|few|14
TGCGCCAGCAGCTTGGGCGGGGGATACAGTGAGCAGTTCTTC
CASSLGGGYSEQFF
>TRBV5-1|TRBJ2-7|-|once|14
TGCGCCAGCAGCTTGCAGGGGAACTCCTACGAGCAGTACTTC
CASSLQGNSYEQYF
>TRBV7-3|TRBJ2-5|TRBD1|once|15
TGTGCCAGCAGCCCCGGCTGGACAGGGGAAGAGACCCAGCACTTC
CASSPGWTGEETQHF
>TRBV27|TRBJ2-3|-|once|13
TGTGCCAGCAGAGCCCTAGGGGAAGATACGCAGTATTTT
CASRALGEDTQYF
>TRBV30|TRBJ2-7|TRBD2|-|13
TGTGCCTGGAGAGCGGGGGCACCCTACGAGCAGTACTTC
CAWRAGAPYEQYF
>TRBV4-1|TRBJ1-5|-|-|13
TGCGCCAGCAGCCGACAGGTAAATCAGCCCCAGCATTTT
CASSRQVNQPQHF